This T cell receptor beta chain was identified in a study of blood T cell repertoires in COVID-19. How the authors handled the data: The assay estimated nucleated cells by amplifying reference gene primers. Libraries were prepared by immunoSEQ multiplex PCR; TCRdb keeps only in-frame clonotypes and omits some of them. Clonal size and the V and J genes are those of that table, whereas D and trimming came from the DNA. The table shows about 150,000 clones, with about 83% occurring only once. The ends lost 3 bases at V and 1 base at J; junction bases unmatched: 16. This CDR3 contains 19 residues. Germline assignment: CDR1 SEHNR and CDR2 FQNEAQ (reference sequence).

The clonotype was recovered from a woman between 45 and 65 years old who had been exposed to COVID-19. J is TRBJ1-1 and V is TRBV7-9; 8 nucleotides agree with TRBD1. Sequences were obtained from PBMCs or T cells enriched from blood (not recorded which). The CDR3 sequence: CASSFRALKDRGRNTEAFF. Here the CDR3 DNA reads TGTGCCAGCAGCTTCCGAGCCCTTAAAGACAGGGGCCGGAACACTGAAGCTTTCTTT.